This TCR beta chain was captured by sequencing in a study of cytomegalovirus exposure and HLA in healthy donors. The CDR3 totals 17 residues. Germline lookup yields CDR1 LNHNV and CDR2 YYDKDF (reference sequence). V dropped 5 bases and J dropped 4; count of bases not matched to a gene: 13. Researchers ran the PCR with 60 Vbeta and 13 Jbeta primers. Sequencing used immunoSEQ multiplex PCR; TCRdb keeps in-frame clones, though not all of them. This sample has 90,000 to 120,000 clones; around four fifths occur once, and the top ten carry 1.5% to 2%. The sample taken for sequencing was PBMCs. This sequence joins TRBV15 and TRBJ1-5; 8 nucleotides align to TRBD1. The TCR originated in a woman aged 40 to 50 in good health and CMV-seronegative. The CDR3 here is CATSGSGQERGNQPQHF. CDR3 coding DNA: TGTGCCACCAGCGGATCGGGACAGGAAAGAGGGAATCAGCCCCAGCATTTT.